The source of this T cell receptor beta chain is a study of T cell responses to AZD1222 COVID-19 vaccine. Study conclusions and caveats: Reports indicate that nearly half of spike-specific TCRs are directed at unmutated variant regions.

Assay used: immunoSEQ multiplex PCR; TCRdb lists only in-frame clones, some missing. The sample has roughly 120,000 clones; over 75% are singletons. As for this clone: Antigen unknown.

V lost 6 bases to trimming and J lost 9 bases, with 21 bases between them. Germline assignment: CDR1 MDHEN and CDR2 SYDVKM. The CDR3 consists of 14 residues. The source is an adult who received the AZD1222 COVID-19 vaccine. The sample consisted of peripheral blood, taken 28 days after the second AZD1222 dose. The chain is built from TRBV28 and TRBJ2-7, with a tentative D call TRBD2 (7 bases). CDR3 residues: CASSLDIGGDGQYF. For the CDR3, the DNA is TGTGCCAGCAGCCTGGACATAGGGGGGGACGGGCAGTACTTC. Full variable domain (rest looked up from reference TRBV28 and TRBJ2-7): DVKVTQSSRYLVKRTGEKVFLECVQDMDHENMFWYRQDPGLGLRLIYFSYDVKMKEKGDIPEGYSVSREKKERFSLILESASTNQTSMYLCASSLDIGGDGQYFGPGTRLTVT.